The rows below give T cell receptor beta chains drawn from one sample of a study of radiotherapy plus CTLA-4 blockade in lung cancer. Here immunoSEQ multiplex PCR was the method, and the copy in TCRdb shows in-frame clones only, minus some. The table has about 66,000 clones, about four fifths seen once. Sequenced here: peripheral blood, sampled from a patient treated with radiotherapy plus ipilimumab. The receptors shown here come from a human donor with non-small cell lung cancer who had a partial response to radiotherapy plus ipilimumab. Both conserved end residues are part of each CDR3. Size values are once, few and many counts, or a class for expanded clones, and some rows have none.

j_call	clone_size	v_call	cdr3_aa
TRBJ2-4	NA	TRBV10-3	CAISAPGTALCF
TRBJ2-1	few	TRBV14	CASSQGRSSVNEQFF
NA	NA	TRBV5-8	CASSAYSNEQYF
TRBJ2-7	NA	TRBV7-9	CASSFAGGFDDEQYF
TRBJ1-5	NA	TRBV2	CASRTGGNQPQHF
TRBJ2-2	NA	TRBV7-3	CASSSGNGELFF
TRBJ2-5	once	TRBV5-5	CASSSGGPTSGSGGTQYF
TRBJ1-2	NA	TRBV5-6	CASSLMPVTNYGYTF
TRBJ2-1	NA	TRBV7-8	CASSLASGTSGRVEFF
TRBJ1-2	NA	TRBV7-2	CASSTSWQGDYGYTF
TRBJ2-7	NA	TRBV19	CASSPLAGVMVIGEQYF
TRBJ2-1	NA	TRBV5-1	CASSLGRERGNEQFF
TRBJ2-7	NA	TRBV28	CASSLWGGTYEQYF
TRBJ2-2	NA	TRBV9	CASSVMVRGAGELFF
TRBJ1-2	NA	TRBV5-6	CASSDQGADGYTF
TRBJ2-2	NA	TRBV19	CASGRETGELFF
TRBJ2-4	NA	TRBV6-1	CASSEERTRITIAKNIQYF
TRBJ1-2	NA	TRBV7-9	CASSLALTGAYGYTF
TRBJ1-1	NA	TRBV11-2	CASSWDSPMTGEAFF
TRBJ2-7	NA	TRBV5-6	CATRRGRFNEQYF
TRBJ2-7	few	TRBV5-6	CASSTDRGPAYF
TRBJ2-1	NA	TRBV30	CAWSDRDLYNEQFF
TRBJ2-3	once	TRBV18	CASSPRVSGTDTQYF
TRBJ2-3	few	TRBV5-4	CASSPTGSGITDTQYF
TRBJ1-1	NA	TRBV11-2	CASSLDRMGALNTEAFF
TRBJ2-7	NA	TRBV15	CATSRVLRTGNYEQYF
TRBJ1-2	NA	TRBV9	CASSVWEGNYGYTF
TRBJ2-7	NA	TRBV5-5	CASSTAGTGGYEQYF
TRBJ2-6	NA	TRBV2	CASTTTGTGANVLTF
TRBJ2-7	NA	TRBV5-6	CASSHRDTYEQYF
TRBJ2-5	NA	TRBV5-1	CASRSPGQQETQYF
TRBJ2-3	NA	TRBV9	CASSFTWGESTDTQYF
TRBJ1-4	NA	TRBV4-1	CASSQPGTGGEKLFF
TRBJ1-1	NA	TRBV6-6	CASGRTGSQSTEAFF
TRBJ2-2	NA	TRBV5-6	CASSPDSGELFF
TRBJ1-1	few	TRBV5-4	CASSVDSNTEAFF
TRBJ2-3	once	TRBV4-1	CASSLKGGLAGVDTQYF
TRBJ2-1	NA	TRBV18	CASYLDPGGEQFF